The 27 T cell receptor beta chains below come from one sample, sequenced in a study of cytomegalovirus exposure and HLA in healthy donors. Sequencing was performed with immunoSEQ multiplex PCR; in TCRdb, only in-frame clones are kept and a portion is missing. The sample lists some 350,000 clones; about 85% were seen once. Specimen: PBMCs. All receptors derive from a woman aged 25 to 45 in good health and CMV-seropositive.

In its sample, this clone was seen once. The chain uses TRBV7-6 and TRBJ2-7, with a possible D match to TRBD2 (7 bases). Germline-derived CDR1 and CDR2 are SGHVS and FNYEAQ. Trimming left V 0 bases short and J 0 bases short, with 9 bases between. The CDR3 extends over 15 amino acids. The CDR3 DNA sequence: TGTGCCAGCAGCTTAGCCGGGGGGCACTCCTACGAGCAGTACTTC. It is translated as CASSLAGGHSYEQYF. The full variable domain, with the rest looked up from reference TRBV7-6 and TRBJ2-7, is GAGVSQSPRYKVTKRGQDVALRCDPISGHVSLYWYRQALGQGPEFLTYFNYEAQQDKSGLPNDRFSAERPEGSISTLTIQRTEQRDSAMYRCASSLAGGHSYEQYFGPGTRLTVT.

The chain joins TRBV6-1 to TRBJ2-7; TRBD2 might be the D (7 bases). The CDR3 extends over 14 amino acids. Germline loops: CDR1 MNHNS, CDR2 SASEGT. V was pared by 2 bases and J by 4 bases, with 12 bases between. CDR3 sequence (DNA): TGTGCCAGCAGTGAATGGGGGGGCCTATACGAGCAGTACTTC. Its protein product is CASSEWGGLYEQYF.

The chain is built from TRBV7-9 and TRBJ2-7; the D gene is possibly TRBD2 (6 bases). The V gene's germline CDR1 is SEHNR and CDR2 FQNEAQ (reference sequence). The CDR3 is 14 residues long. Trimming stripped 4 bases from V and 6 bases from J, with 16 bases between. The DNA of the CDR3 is TGTGCCAGCAGCTCTATTGCGGGGCGAGGCGAGCAGTACTTC. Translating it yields CASSSIAGRGEQYF.

CDR3 bases: TGTGCCAGCAGCCACCGGGGCAGGGGGAATGAGCAGTTCTTC. Its translation: CASSHRGRGNEQFF. This chain connects TRBV14 to TRBJ2-1; 7 bases are a match to TRBD1. The CDR3 is 14 residues long. The germline CDR1 and CDR2 sequences are SGHDN and FVKESK. V dropped 3 bases and J dropped 7; count of bases not matched to a gene: 6. Full variable domain (missing parts from reference TRBV14 and TRBJ2-1): EAGVTQFPSHSVIEKGQTVTLRCDPISGHDNLYWYRRVMGKEIKFLLHFVKESKQDESGMPNNRFLAERTGGTYSTLKVQPAELEDSGVYFCASSHRGRGNEQFFGPGTRLTVL.

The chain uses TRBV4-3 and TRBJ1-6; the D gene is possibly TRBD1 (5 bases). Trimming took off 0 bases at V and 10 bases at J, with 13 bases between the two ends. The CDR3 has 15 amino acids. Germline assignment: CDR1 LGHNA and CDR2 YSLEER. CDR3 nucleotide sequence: TGCGCCAGCAGCCAAGAATTCCAGGGCAGATCACCCCTCCACTTT. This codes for CASSQEFQGRSPLHF.

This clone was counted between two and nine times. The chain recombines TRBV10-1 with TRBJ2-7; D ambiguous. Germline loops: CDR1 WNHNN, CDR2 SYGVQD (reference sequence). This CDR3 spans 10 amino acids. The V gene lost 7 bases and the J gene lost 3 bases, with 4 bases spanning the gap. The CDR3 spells CASIRYEQYF. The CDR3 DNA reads TGCGCCAGCATCCGCTACGAGCAGTACTTC.

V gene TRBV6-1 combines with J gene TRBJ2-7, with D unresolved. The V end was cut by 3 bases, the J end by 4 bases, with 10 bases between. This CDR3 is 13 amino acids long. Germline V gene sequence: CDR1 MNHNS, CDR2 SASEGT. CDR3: CASSDSVRYEQYF. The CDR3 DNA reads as TGTGCCAGCAGTGATTCGGTTCGTTACGAGCAGTACTTC.

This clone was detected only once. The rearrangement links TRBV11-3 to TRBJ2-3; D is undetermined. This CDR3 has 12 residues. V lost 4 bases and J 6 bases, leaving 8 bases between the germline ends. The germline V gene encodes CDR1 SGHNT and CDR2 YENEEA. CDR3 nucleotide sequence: TGTGCCAGCAGCTCATCGCACGATACGCAGTATTTT. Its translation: CASSSSHDTQYF.

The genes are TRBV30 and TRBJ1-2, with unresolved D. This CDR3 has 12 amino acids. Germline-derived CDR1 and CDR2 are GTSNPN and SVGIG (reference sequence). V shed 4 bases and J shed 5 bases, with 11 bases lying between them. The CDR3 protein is CAWTSVPYGYTF. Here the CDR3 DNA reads TGTGCCTGGACCTCTGTTCCGTATGGCTACACCTTC.

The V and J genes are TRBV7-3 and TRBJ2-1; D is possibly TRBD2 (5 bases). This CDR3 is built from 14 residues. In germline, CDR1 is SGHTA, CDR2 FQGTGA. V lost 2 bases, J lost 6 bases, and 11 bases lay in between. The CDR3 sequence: CASSLGGRTNEQFF. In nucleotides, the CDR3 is TGTGCCAGCAGCTTAGGAGGACGCACCAATGAGCAGTTCTTC.

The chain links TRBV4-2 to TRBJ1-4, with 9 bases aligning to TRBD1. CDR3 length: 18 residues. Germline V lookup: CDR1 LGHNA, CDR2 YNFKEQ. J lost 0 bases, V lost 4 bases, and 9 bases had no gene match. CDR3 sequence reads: CASSRYPGQGTTNEKLFF. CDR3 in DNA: TGTGCCAGCAGCCGATACCCCGGACAGGGGACAACTAATGAAAAACTGTTTTTT.

The CDR3 protein is CASSVTGVGNEQYF. The CDR3 nucleotides are TGTGCCAGCAGCGTTACAGGGGTGGGTAACGAGCAGTACTTC. The chain employs TRBV9 and TRBJ2-7; 7 bases are a match to TRBD1. Germline loops: CDR1 SGDLS, CDR2 YYNGEE. This CDR3 contains 14 residues. The junction had 7 bases not matched to a gene; V was cut back by 2 bases and J by 5 bases.

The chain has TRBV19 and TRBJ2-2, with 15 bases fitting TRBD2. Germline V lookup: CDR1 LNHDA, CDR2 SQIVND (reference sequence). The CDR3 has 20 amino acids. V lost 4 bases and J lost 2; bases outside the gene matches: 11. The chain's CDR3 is CASSTVFKGLAGGNTGELFF. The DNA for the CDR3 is TGTGCCAGTAGTACCGTTTTCAAGGGACTAGCGGGGGGCAACACCGGGGAGCTGTTTTTT.

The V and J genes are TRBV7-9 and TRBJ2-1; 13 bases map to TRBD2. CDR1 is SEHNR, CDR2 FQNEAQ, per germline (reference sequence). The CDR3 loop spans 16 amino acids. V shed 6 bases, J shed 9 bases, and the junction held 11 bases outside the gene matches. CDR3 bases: TGTGCCAGCAGTGGACTAGCGGGAGATGTTACGGGTGAGCAGTTCTTC. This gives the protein CASSGLAGDVTGEQFF.

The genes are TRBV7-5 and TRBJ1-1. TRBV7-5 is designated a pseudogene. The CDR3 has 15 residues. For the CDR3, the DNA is TGTGTCAGAAGCCCAATCTCTCTCATGAACACTGAAGCTTTCTTT. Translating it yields CVRSPISLMNTEAFF.

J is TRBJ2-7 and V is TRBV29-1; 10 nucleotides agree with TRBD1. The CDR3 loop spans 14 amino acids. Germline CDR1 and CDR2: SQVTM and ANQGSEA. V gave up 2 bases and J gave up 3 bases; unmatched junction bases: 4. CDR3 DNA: TGCAGCGTTGAAATCGGGGACAGGGGCTACGAGCAGTACTTC. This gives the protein CSVEIGDRGYEQYF.

CDR3 sequence (DNA): TGTGCCAGCAGCTCAATGGGGCTAGCGGGGGCAGATACGCAGTATTTT. It is translated as CASSSMGLAGADTQYF. The chain couples TRBV7-3 to TRBJ2-3; 10 bases are shared with TRBD2. Trimming took 4 bases from V and 4 from J; bases not matched to a gene: 8. Germline V gives CDR1 SGHTA, CDR2 FQGTGA. The CDR3 is 16 residues long.

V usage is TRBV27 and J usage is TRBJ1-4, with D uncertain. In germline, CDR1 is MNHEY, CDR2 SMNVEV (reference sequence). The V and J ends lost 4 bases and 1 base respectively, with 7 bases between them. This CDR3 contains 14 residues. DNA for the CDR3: TGTGCCAGCAGTTACACGAGAACTAATGAAAAACTGTTTTTT. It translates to CASSYTRTNEKLFF.

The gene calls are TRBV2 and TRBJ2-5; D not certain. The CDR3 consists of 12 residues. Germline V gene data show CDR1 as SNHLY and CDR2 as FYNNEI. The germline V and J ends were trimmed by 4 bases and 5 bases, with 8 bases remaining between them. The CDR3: CASSVDWETQYF. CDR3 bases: TGTGCCAGCAGTGTTGACTGGGAGACCCAGTACTTC.

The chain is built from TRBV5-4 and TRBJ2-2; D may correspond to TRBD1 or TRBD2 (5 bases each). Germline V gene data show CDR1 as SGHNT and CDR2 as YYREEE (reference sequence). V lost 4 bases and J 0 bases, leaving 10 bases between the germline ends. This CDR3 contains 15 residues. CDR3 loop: CASSTGRTNTGELFF. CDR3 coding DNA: TGTGCCAGCAGCACGGGACGGACGAACACCGGGGAGCTGTTTTTT.

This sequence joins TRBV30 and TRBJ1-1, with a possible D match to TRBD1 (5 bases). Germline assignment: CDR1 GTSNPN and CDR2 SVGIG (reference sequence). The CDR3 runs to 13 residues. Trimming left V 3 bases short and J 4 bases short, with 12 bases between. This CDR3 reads CAWSPRGTTEAFF. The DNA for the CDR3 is TGTGCCTGGAGCCCCAGAGGGACCACTGAAGCTTTCTTT.

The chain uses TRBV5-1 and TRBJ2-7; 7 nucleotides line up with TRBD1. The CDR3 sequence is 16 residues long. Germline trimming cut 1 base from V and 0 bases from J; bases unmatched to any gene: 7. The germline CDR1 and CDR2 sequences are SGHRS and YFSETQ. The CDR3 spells CASSLYRDSYSYEQYF. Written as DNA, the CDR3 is TGCGCCAGCAGCTTGTATAGGGACAGCTACTCCTACGAGCAGTACTTC.

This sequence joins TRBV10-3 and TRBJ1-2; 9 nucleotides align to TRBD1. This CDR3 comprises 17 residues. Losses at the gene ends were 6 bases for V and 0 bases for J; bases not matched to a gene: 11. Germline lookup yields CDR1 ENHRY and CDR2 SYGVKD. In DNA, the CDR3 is TGTGCCATCAGCTCGGGACAGGGAGGGTCCGCTAACTATGGCTACACCTTC. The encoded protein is CAISSGQGGSANYGYTF.

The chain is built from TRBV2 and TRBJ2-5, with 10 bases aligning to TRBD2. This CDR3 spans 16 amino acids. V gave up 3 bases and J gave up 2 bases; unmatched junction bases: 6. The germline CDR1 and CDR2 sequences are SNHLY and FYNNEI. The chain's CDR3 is CASSEWLAGEQETQYF. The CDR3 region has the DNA TGTGCCAGCAGTGAGTGGCTAGCGGGGGAGCAAGAGACCCAGTACTTC.

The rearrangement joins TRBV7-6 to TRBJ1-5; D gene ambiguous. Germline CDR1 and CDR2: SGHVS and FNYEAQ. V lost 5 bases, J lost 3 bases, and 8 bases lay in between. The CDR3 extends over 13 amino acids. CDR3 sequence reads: CASSPDVNQPQHF. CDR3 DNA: TGTGCCAGCAGCCCGGACGTCAATCAGCCCCAGCATTTT.

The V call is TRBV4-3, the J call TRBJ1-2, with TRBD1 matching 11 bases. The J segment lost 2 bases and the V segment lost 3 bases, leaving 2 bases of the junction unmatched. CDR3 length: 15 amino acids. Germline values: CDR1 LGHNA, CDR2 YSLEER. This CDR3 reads CASSQGTGGNYGYTF. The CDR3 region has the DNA TGCGCCAGCAGCCAGGGGACAGGGGGGAACTATGGCTACACCTTC.

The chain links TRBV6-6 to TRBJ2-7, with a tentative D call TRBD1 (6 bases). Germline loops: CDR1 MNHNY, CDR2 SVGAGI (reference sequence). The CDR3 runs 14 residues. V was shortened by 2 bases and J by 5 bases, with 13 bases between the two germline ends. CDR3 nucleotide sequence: TGTGCCAGCAGTTACAACAGGGATACTGACGAGCAGTACTTC. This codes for CASSYNRDTDEQYF.